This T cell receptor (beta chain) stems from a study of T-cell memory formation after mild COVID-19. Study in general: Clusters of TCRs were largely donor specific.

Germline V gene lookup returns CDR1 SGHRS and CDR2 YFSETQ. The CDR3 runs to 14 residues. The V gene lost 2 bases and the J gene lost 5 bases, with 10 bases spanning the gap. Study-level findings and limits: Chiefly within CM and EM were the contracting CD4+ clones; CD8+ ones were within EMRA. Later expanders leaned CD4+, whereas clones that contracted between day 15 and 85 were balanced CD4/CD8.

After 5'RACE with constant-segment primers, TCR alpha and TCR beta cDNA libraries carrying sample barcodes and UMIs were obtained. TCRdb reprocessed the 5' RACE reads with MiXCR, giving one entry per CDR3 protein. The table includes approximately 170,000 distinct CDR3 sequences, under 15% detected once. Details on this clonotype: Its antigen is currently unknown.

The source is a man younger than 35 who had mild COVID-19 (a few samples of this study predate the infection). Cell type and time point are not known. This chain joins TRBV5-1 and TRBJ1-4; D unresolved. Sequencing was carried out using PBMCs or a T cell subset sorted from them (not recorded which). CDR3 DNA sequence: TGCGCCAGCAGCTTCGGACGAATCAATGAAAAACTGTTTTTT. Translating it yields CASSFGRINEKLFF.